These 20 T cell receptor beta chains originate from one sample sequenced in a study of blood T cell repertoires in COVID-19 (dated by TCRdb to about 2020). Library prep was done by the immunoSEQ multiplex PCR assay. TCRdb's version of the immuneACCESS table is confined to in-frame rearrangements and falls short of the full clone set. An unresolved V gene accounts for under half of the shortfall where checked; the remainder is of unknown origin. This sample is represented by some 97,000 clones; roughly nine tenths of them were singletons. The top ten clones comprise 1.7% of the sample. The sequenced sample consisted of peripheral blood. The source of these receptors is a man between 60 and 70 years old with acute or convalescent COVID-19.

The genes are TRBV6-5 and TRBJ2-6, with D perhaps TRBD2 (5 bases). Germline V gives CDR1 MNHEY, CDR2 SVGAGI. The CDR3 runs to 15 residues. V lost 6 bases, J lost 4 bases, and 13 bases lay in between. CDR3: CASSTRTVGANVLTF. The CDR3 DNA follows: TGTGCCAGCAGCACAAGGACTGTCGGGGCCAACGTCCTGACTTTC.

Only one count was recorded for this clone. The chain combines TRBV4-2 with TRBJ2-7; TRBD2 matches 10 bases. V was pared by 0 bases and J by 5 bases, with 16 bases of the junction left unmatched. The CDR3 runs to 19 residues. The germline CDR1 and CDR2 sequences are LGHNA and YNFKEQ. CDR3 residues: CASSQDWSSGGPTANEQYF. The CDR3, as DNA: TGTGCCAGCAGCCAAGATTGGAGTAGCGGGGGGCCGACGGCGAACGAGCAGTACTTC.

This chain uses TRBV6-6 with TRBJ2-6; a weak D match, TRBD2 (5 bases). The V gene lost 6 bases and the J gene lost 0 bases, with 9 bases spanning the gap. CDR1 is MNHNY, CDR2 SVGAGI, per germline (reference sequence). This CDR3 region has 15 residues. Here the CDR3 DNA reads TGTGCCAGCAGCCCAGGAGGCTCTGGGGCCAACGTCCTGACTTTC. Translation: CASSPGGSGANVLTF.

Note on this clone: The same CDR3 is also encoded by other DNA sequences in this sample. The J gene is TRBJ1-3, the V gene TRBV5-1, with D possibly being TRBD1 (5 bases). Trimming took 4 bases from V and 0 from J, leaving 8 bases between them. The CDR3 has 14 residues. Germline values: CDR1 SGHRS, CDR2 YFSETQ. The CDR3 DNA is TGCGCCAGCAGCCCAGGGTCCTCTGGAAACACCATATATTTT. Residues: CASSPGSSGNTIYF.

The chain links TRBV7-8 to TRBJ1-3; D may be TRBD1 (5 bases). There are 16 residues in the CDR3. V was trimmed by 2 bases and J by 0 bases, leaving 11 bases between them. Germline loops: CDR1 SGHVS, CDR2 FQNEAQ. The CDR3 DNA follows: TGTGCCAGCAGCTTATACCAGGGCTACTCTGGAAACACCATATATTTT. This translates into CASSLYQGYSGNTIYF.

CDR3 DNA sequence: TGTGCCAGTAGTATAGCAGGGGGCCGGGGGTACACTGAAGCTTTCTTT. Its protein is CASSIAGGRGYTEAFF. The rearrangement uses TRBV19 and TRBJ1-1; 8 bases agree with TRBD1. Trimming cost V 1 base and J 3 bases; bases outside gene matches: 7. CDR1 and CDR2 from the germline V gene are LNHDA and SQIVND (reference sequence). This CDR3 contains 16 residues. The variable domain in full, completed from reference TRBV19 and TRBJ1-1, reads DGGITQSPKYLFRKEGQNVTLSCEQNLNHDAMYWYRQDPGQGLRLIYYSQIVNDFQKGDIAEGYSVSREKKESFPLTVTSAQKNPTAFYLCASSIAGGRGYTEAFFGQGTRLTVV.

V and J are TRBV30 and TRBJ1-2; the D gene is possibly TRBD1 (6 bases). Germline V CDR1 and CDR2: GTSNPN, SVGIG (reference sequence). This CDR3 contains 13 residues. The germline V and J ends were trimmed by 2 bases and 4 bases, with 11 bases remaining between them. CDR3 sequence (DNA): TGTGCCTGGAGTTTCCAGGGGAGCTATGGCTACACCTTC. This translates into CAWSFQGSYGYTF.

The chain joins TRBV5-1 to TRBJ1-1; TRBD1 might be the D (5 bases). Germline CDR1 SGHRS, CDR2 YFSETQ. The V gene lost 5 bases and the J gene lost 1 base, with 12 bases spanning the gap. The CDR3 extends over 14 amino acids. The CDR3 reads CASSSSDTNTEAFF. The CDR3 nucleotides read TGCGCCAGCAGTTCGTCGGACACGAACACTGAAGCTTTCTTT.

V usage is TRBV5-4 and J usage is TRBJ2-3; TRBD2 aligns across 14 bases. The CDR3 contains 16 residues. The germline gives CDR1 SGHNT, CDR2 YYREEE (reference sequence). The junction had 7 bases not matched to a gene; V was cut back by 4 bases and J by 6 bases. The CDR3 sequence is CASSTWTSGGRDTQYF. Written as DNA, the CDR3 is TGTGCCAGCAGCACGTGGACTAGCGGGGGGCGGGATACGCAGTATTTT.

Written as DNA, the CDR3 is TGCGCCAGCAGCCAAGTGGGGACAGGGCCCATGGGGGAGCAGTACTTC. Encoded protein: CASSQVGTGPMGEQYF. This rearrangement joins TRBV4-1 to TRBJ2-7; 9 bases align to TRBD1. The ends lost 1 base at V and 7 bases at J; junction bases unmatched: 11. CDR1 MGHRA and CDR2 YSYEKL come from the germline V gene. The CDR3 has 16 amino acids.

This chain links TRBV6-5 with TRBJ1-1; no firm D call. Trimming removed 2 bases at V and 0 bases at J, with 7 bases between. There are 14 residues in the CDR3. In germline, CDR1 is MNHEY, CDR2 SVGAGI. The CDR3 loop reads CASSYRGLNTEAFF. The CDR3, as DNA: TGTGCCAGCAGTTACAGAGGGCTGAACACTGAAGCTTTCTTT.

This sequence joins TRBV6-2 or TRBV6-3 and TRBJ1-2; 8 bases are shared with TRBD1. Germline lookup yields CDR1 MNHEY and CDR2 SVGEGT. The trim removed 5 bases at V and 7 bases at J, leaving 9 bases unmatched. The CDR3 spans 14 residues. The DNA for the CDR3 is TGTGCCAGCAGTGCCGGACAGGGAGAGGGTGGCTACACCTTC. This encodes CASSAGQGEGGYTF.

The rearrangement links TRBV30 to TRBJ1-1, with D tentatively TRBD1 (5 bases). The V gene's germline CDR1 is GTSNPN and CDR2 SVGIG (reference sequence). V gave up 2 bases and J gave up 1 base, with 8 bases separating them. The CDR3 is 13 residues long. This CDR3 reads CAWSPGGNTEAFF. CDR3 DNA: TGTGCCTGGAGTCCGGGGGGGAACACTGAAGCTTTCTTT.

The V gene is TRBV6-5, the J gene TRBJ1-5; TRBD1 aligns across 8 bases. The CDR3 runs 15 residues. V dropped 6 bases and J dropped 0; count of bases not matched to a gene: 4. Germline lookup yields CDR1 MNHEY and CDR2 SVGAGI. The CDR3 reads CASRHRGYSNQPQHF. DNA for the CDR3: TGTGCCAGCAGGCACAGGGGGTATAGCAATCAGCCCCAGCATTTT.

The CDR3 spells CASSLTTGGGGYTF. Written as DNA, the CDR3 is TGCGCCAGCAGCTTGACGACAGGGGGAGGAGGCTACACCTTC. The chain joins TRBV5-1 to TRBJ1-2; 9 bases match TRBD1. Germline V gives CDR1 SGHRS, CDR2 YFSETQ. Trimming at V came to 1 base and at J to 8 bases, leaving 6 bases not matched to a gene. The CDR3 runs to 14 residues.

The chain links TRBV3-1 (or the pseudogene TRBV3-2) to TRBJ1-1, with 8 bases identical to TRBD1. V dropped 3 bases and J dropped 1; count of bases not matched to a gene: 10. The CDR3 is 17 residues long. Germline V gene lookup returns CDR1 LGHDT and CDR2 YNNKEL (reference sequence). CDR3 DNA: TGTGCCAGCAGCCAGAGGCCATACGGGACAGGGAACACTGAAGCTTTCTTT. This sequence encodes CASSQRPYGTGNTEAFF.

The J gene is TRBJ1-1, the V gene TRBV29-1; 7 nucleotides line up with TRBD1. The CDR3 extends over 13 amino acids. V dropped 5 bases and J dropped 1; count of bases not matched to a gene: 4. Germline CDR1 reads SQVTM; CDR2 reads ANQGSEA. For the CDR3, the DNA is TGCAGCGTTTCTTACAGGGGGAACACTGAAGCTTTCTTT. Its protein product is CSVSYRGNTEAFF.

This clone has just one count. This chain uses TRBV3-1 (or the pseudogene TRBV3-2) with TRBJ1-1, with 10 bases identical to TRBD1. This CDR3 has 15 amino acids. V trimming: 6 bases; J trimming: 8 bases; junction bases outside the gene matches: 12. The germline V gene has CDR1 LGHDT and CDR2 YNNKEL (reference sequence). The CDR3 sequence: CASSLRTGGTAEAFF. DNA of the CDR3: TGTGCCAGCAGTCTAAGGACAGGGGGAACGGCGGAAGCTTTCTTT.

This chain joins TRBV15 and TRBJ1-2, with a tentative D call TRBD1 (5 bases). This CDR3 has 15 amino acids. V dropped 1 base and J dropped 4 bases, with 13 bases sitting between them. Per germline, CDR1 LNHNV and CDR2 YYDKDF (reference sequence). The CDR3 region has the DNA TGTGCCACCAGCAGAGTGGAGAGACAGCGCTATGGCTACACCTTC. This translates into CATSRVERQRYGYTF.

The chain carries TRBV5-4 and TRBJ2-3; 9 nucleotides agree with TRBD2. The germline gives CDR1 SGHNT, CDR2 YYREEE (reference sequence). Germline trimming cut 2 bases from V and 4 bases from J; bases unmatched to any gene: 5. The CDR3 spans 15 residues. CDR3 sequence reads: CASSLGGGGADTQYF. DNA of the CDR3: TGTGCCAGCAGCTTAGGCGGGGGGGGCGCAGATACGCAGTATTTT.